These 27 T cell receptor beta chains originate from one sample sequenced in a study of T cells in Graves' hyperthyroidism and ophthalmopathy. Amplification targeted TCR beta CDR3 regions from RNA transcripts. First-round RT-PCR with HTBI primers amplified the TCR CDR3 region. TCRdb ran MiXCR on the multiplex PCR reads and lists one entry per CDR3 protein. The table records 350,000 to 400,000 distinct CDR3 sequences, around 14% of them present only once. Input material: blood. The receptors here all came from a woman aged 55-69 years with Graves' hyperthyroidism.

The rearrangement joins TRBV4-2 to TRBJ2-4; no clear D. This CDR3 region has 15 residues. V shed 1 base and J shed 1 base, with 8 bases lying between them. Germline assignment: CDR1 LGHNA and CDR2 YNFKEQ. The CDR3 protein is CASSQGVGAKNIQYF. The CDR3 bases are TGTGCCAGCAGCCAAGGGGTTGGGGCCAAAAACATTCAGTACTTC.

The chain recombines TRBV7-9 with TRBJ1-1; unclear D gene. The germline CDR1 and CDR2 sequences are SEHNR and FQNEAQ (reference sequence). The CDR3 has 11 residues. V was cut by 5 bases and J by 11 bases, with 12 bases left in between. The CDR3 region has the DNA TGTGCCAGCAGCCCCATGGTTGGGGCTTTCTTT. Translated: CASSPMVGAFF.

J is TRBJ1-4 and V is TRBV5-1; D is undetermined. Trimming cost V 4 bases and J 0 bases, with 13 bases left between them. CDR3 length: 16 amino acids. The germline CDR1 and CDR2 sequences are SGHRS and YFSETQ. The CDR3 loop is CASSPASPATNEKLFF. DNA of the CDR3: TGCGCCAGCAGCCCAGCCTCGCCGGCAACTAATGAAAAACTGTTTTTT.

This clonotype was seen more than once but under ten times. The chain couples TRBV7-9 to TRBJ2-1; weak D call: TRBD2 (6 bases). Germline CDR1 reads SEHNR; CDR2 reads FQNEAQ (reference sequence). The CDR3 sequence is 14 residues long. The V end lost 5 bases, the J end lost 0 bases, and 8 bases lay between the germline ends. CDR3 sequence reads: CASSTSFSYNEQFF. The CDR3 DNA is TGTGCCAGCAGCACTAGCTTCTCCTACAATGAGCAGTTCTTC.

This clonotype was detected ten times or more. V is TRBV27 and J is TRBJ2-1, with TRBD2 matching 7 bases. CDR1 is MNHEY, CDR2 SMNVEV, per germline (reference sequence). The junction had 11 bases not matched to a gene; V was cut back by 3 bases and J by 9 bases. CDR3 size: 15 residues. The CDR3 DNA follows: TGTGCCAGCAGTTTCGACTTGGCTGGGGGGGGTGAGCAGTTCTTC. Translated: CASSFDLAGGGEQFF.

V and J are TRBV6-4 and TRBJ2-7, with 7 bases aligning to TRBD2. Germline V gene data show CDR1 as MRHNA and CDR2 as SNTAGT. The CDR3 is 17 amino acids. V gave up 7 bases and J gave up 6 bases; unmatched junction bases: 21. The CDR3 loop is CASTKGFIGLGSGEQYF. The CDR3 DNA sequence: TGTGCCAGCACCAAGGGTTTTATCGGACTAGGGTCGGGCGAGCAGTACTTC.

Ten or more counts support this clonotype. The genes are TRBV11-3 and TRBJ2-1; the match to TRBD2 covers 15 bases. Looked up from germline, CDR1 is SGHNT and CDR2 is YENEEA. V was pared by 5 bases and J by 1 base, with 3 bases of the junction left unmatched. CDR3 length: 17 residues. Written as DNA, the CDR3 is TGTGCCAGCAGCCCAGGGACTAGCGGGAGGTCCTACAATGAGCAGTTCTTC. Translating it yields CASSPGTSGRSYNEQFF. Drawing the rest from reference TRBV11-3 and TRBJ2-1, the complete variable domain is EAGVVQSPRYKIIEKKQPVAFWCNPISGHNTLYWYLQNLGQGPELLIRYENEEAVDDSQLPKDRFSAERLKGVDSTLKIQPAELGDSAVYLCASSPGTSGRSYNEQFFGPGTRLTVL.

This clonotype appeared many times. J is TRBJ2-1 and V is TRBV28; tentative D call: TRBD2 (5 bases). The CDR3 totals 15 residues. Looked up from germline, CDR1 is MDHEN and CDR2 is SYDVKM. V lost 7 bases to trimming and J lost 10 bases, with 23 bases between them. CDR3 region: CASTTPRRASREQFF. CDR3 bases: TGTGCCAGCACCACTCCCCGGCGGGCTAGCCGGGAGCAGTTCTTC.

This clonotype has at least ten counts. V is TRBV18 and J is TRBJ2-7; TRBD2 aligns across 9 bases. The length of the CDR3 is 15 residues. Trimming took 3 bases from V and 5 from J; bases not matched to a gene: 8. Germline CDR1 is KGHSH and CDR2 is LQKENI. This CDR3 is CASSPPGVAGDEQYF. As DNA, the CDR3 is TGTGCCAGCTCACCCCCGGGGGTAGCGGGAGACGAGCAGTACTTC.

The chain recombines TRBV7-8 with TRBJ2-7; no clear D gene. The CDR3 is 15 residues long. V was clipped by 1 base and J by 0 bases, with 10 bases between them. The V gene's germline CDR1 is SGHVS and CDR2 FQNEAQ. The DNA of the CDR3 is TGTGCCAGCAGCTTAGGCAGGTTGAGCTCCTACGAGCAGTACTTC. It encodes CASSLGRLSSYEQYF.

Ten or more counts support this clonotype. The rearrangement joins TRBV29-1 to TRBJ2-7; tentative D call: TRBD1 (6 bases). Trimming shortened V by 6 bases and J by 2 bases, and 8 bases separated the two germline ends. The length of the CDR3 is 11 residues. Germline CDR1 reads SQVTM; CDR2 reads ANQGSEA. The CDR3 reads CSVRDTYEQYF. The CDR3 DNA is TGCAGCGTCCGGGACACCTACGAGCAGTACTTC.

This clonotype was counted many times. This chain links TRBV7-2 with TRBJ2-1; 12 positions match TRBD2. With 4 bases clipped from V and 3 bases from J, the junction kept 1 base outside the gene matches. The CDR3 spans 15 residues. The germline V gene has CDR1 SGHTA and CDR2 FQGNSA. The CDR3 here is CASSSTSGGYNEQFF. CDR3 DNA: TGTGCCAGCAGCTCGACTAGCGGGGGCTACAATGAGCAGTTCTTC. The entire variable domain, with the rest obtained from reference TRBV7-2 and TRBJ2-1, is as follows: GAGVSQSPSNKVTEKGKDVELRCDPISGHTALYWYRQSLGQGLEFLIYFQGNSAPDKSGLPSDRFSAERTGGSVSTLTIQRTQQEDSAVYLCASSSTSGGYNEQFFGPGTRLTVL.

In nucleotides, the CDR3 is TGTGCCAGCAGCTTCCAACAGGGGGGCCATGGCTACACCTTC. Translation gives CASSFQQGGHGYTF. The chain joins TRBV7-2 to TRBJ1-2, with 8 positions matching TRBD1. The germline V gene encodes CDR1 SGHTA and CDR2 FQGNSA. The CDR3 is 14 residues long. The ends lost 3 bases at V and 6 bases at J; junction bases unmatched: 6.

This clonotype has only a few counts. The chain combines TRBV10-3 with TRBJ1-1; 10 positions match TRBD1. This CDR3 has 14 amino acids. V was pared by 5 bases and J by 5 bases, with 5 bases of the junction left unmatched. The germline V gene encodes CDR1 ENHRY and CDR2 SYGVKD. CDR3 loop: CAISPDRGLTEAFF. The CDR3 coding sequence is TGTGCCATCAGTCCCGACAGGGGGCTTACTGAAGCTTTCTTT.

This clonotype was detected ten times or more. This sequence joins TRBV7-9 and TRBJ2-7, with 8 nucleotides matching TRBD2. After removal of 4 bases from V and 5 bases from J, the junction contained 7 bases not matched to a gene. The CDR3 has 14 residues. The V gene's germline CDR1 is SEHNR and CDR2 FQNEAQ (reference sequence). The CDR3 is CASSWTSLSHEQYF. The CDR3 region has the DNA TGTGCCAGCAGCTGGACTAGCCTTTCGCACGAGCAGTACTTC.

The sample holds many counts of this clonotype. This rearrangement joins TRBV15 to TRBJ2-2; 9 bases are shared with TRBD1. CDR1 and CDR2 (germline): LNHNV, YYDKDF (reference sequence). V gave up 5 bases and J gave up 7 bases; unmatched junction bases: 5. This CDR3 has 14 amino acids. CDR3 DNA: TGTGCCACCAGCGAGGACAGGGGCATCGGGGAGCTGTTTTTT. Protein: CATSEDRGIGELFF.

The table lists this clonotype with many counts. This chain uses TRBV28 with TRBJ2-4, with D possibly being TRBD1 (5 bases). This CDR3 contains 15 residues. V was cut by 5 bases and J by 1 base, with 12 bases left in between. The germline V gene has CDR1 MDHEN and CDR2 SYDVKM. The CDR3: CASSNIGVAKNIQYF. CDR3 DNA: TGTGCCAGCAGTAATATAGGGGTTGCCAAAAACATTCAGTACTTC.

This clonotype has a handful of counts. This chain uses TRBV7-9 with TRBJ2-1; perhaps TRBD1 as D (5 bases). Trimming pared 5 bases from V and 8 bases from J, leaving 13 bases between. This CDR3 contains 13 residues. CDR1 is SEHNR and CDR2 is FQNEAQ in the germline V gene (reference sequence). The CDR3 region is CASSTFLGDEQFF. Here the CDR3 DNA reads TGTGCCAGCAGCACCTTCTTAGGGGATGAGCAGTTCTTC.

This clonotype was detected ten times or more. This rearrangement joins TRBV5-1 to TRBJ2-1; the D is unclear. The germline V gene has CDR1 SGHRS and CDR2 YFSETQ. V lost 5 bases and J lost 2, with 8 bases in between. This CDR3 is built from 13 residues. The CDR3 DNA is TGCGCCAGCAGGGACGCAACCTACAATGAGCAGTTCTTC. As protein: CASRDATYNEQFF.

Only a few counts were recorded for this clonotype. A clone one base away is much larger, so this may be a read error. CDR3 amino acids: CASSSVCGSVYTQYF. The CDR3 DNA sequence: TGTGCCAGCAGCTCCGTGTGCGGGAGCGTCTATACGCAGTATTTT. This rearrangement joins TRBV5-4 to TRBJ2-3, with 7 bases identical to TRBD2. The V gene end was trimmed by 3 bases and the J gene end by 7 bases; junction bases not matched to a gene: 11. This CDR3 comprises 15 residues. Looked up from germline, CDR1 is SGHNT and CDR2 is YYREEE (reference sequence).

V usage is TRBV5-1 and J usage is TRBJ1-3; a possible D gene is TRBD1 (5 bases). Trimming took off 0 bases at V and 4 bases at J, with 11 bases between the two ends. CDR3 length: 15 amino acids. From germline, CDR1 is SGHRS and CDR2 YFSETQ. The CDR3 DNA sequence: TGCGCCAGCAGCTTGGATGGGGCGCGCGGAAACACCATATATTTT. Translating it yields CASSLDGARGNTIYF.

This clonotype was observed a handful of times. CDR3 loop: CASSLAGAPEAFF. CDR3 in DNA: TGCGCCAGCAGCTTGGCAGGGGCCCCTGAAGCTTTCTTT. The chain joins TRBV5-1 to TRBJ1-1, with D tentatively TRBD1 (6 bases). CDR3 length: 13 amino acids. CDR1 and CDR2 (germline): SGHRS, YFSETQ. Trimming took off 0 bases at V and 6 bases at J, with 9 bases between the two ends.

A few counts support this clonotype. This sequence joins TRBV5-1 and TRBJ2-3; the D call may be TRBD1 or TRBD2 (8 bases each). The CDR3 covers 12 residues. Trimming took off 4 bases at V and 15 bases at J, with 18 bases between the two ends. Per germline, CDR1 SGHRS and CDR2 YFSETQ. CDR3: CASSSSGDRHYF. CDR3 bases: TGCGCCAGCAGCAGTAGCGGGGACAGGCATTATTTT.

This clonotype was observed at least ten times. A read error may produce the germline difference seen at one junction end. V and J are TRBV7-7 and TRBJ2-7; D is possibly TRBD1 or TRBD2 (5 bases each). This CDR3 region has 13 residues. Germline CDR1 SSHAT, CDR2 FNYEAQ (reference sequence). CDR3 nucleotides: TGTGCTAGCAGCCGGGACGGCTCCTACGAGCAGTACTTC. This codes for CASSRDGSYEQYF.

V usage is TRBV9 and J usage is TRBJ1-5; D ambiguous. CDR1 is SGDLS and CDR2 is YYNGEE in the germline V gene. V was pared by 3 bases and J by 0 bases, with 7 bases between. The CDR3 covers 14 residues. The CDR3 DNA is TGTGCCAGCAGCGCTCATCATAGCAATCAGCCCCAGCATTTT. Encoded protein: CASSAHHSNQPQHF.

This clonotype came up many times. The V and J genes are TRBV28 and TRBJ2-7; the D is unclear. The CDR3 spans 13 residues. Germline assignment: CDR1 MDHEN and CDR2 SYDVKM. The V gene lost 2 bases and the J gene lost 3 bases, with 8 bases spanning the gap. The CDR3 DNA reads as TGTGCCAGCAGTTTACCGAGACGCTACGAGCAGTACTTC. This sequence encodes CASSLPRRYEQYF.

This clonotype was detected many times. The J gene is TRBJ2-7, the V gene TRBV2, with 7 nucleotides matching TRBD2. This CDR3 is 12 amino acids long. Germline V gene sequence: CDR1 SNHLY, CDR2 FYNNEI. The V and J ends lost 7 bases and 6 bases, in that order; junction bases with no gene match: 6. The CDR3 DNA is TGTGCCAGCACTAAGACTAGCCTCGAGCAGTACTTC. Translating it yields CASTKTSLEQYF.